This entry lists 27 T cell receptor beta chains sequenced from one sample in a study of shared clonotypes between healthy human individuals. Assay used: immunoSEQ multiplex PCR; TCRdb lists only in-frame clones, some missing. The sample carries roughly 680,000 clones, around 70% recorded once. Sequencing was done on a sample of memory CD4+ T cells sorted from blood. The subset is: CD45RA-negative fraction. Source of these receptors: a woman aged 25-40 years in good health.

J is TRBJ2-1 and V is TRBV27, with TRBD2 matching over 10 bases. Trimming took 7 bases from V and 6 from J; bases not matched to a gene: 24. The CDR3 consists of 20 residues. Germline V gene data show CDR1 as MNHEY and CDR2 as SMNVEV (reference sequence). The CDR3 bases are TGTGCCAGCATTCGCCCGACCCCGGCTAGCGGGAGAATTTCGCCCAATGAGCAGTTCTTC. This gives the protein CASIRPTPASGRISPNEQFF.

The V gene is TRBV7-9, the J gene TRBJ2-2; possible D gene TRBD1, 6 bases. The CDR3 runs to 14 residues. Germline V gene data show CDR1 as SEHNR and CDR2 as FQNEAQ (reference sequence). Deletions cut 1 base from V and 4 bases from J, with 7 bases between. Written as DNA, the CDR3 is TGTGCCAGCAGCTTAGAACAGGGCACCGGGGAGCTGTTTTTT. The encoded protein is CASSLEQGTGELFF.

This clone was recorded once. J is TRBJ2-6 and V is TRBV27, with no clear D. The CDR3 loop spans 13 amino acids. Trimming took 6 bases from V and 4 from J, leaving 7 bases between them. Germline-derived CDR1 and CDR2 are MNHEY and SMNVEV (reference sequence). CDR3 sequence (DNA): TGTGCCAGCAGCAAGACCGGGGCCAACGTCCTGACTTTC. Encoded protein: CASSKTGANVLTF.

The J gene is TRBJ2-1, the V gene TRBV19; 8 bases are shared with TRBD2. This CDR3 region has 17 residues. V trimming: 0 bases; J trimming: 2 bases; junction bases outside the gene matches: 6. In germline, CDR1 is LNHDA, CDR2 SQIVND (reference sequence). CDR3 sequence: CASSIDSGTRTYNEQFF. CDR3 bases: TGTGCCAGTAGTATAGATAGTGGGACTAGGACCTACAATGAGCAGTTCTTC.

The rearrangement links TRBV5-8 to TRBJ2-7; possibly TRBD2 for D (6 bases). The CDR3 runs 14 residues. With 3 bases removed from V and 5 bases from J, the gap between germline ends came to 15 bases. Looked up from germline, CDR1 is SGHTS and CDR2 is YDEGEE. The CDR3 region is CASSSDIGLHEQYF. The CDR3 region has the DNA TGTGCCAGCAGCTCGGACATCGGACTACACGAGCAGTACTTC.

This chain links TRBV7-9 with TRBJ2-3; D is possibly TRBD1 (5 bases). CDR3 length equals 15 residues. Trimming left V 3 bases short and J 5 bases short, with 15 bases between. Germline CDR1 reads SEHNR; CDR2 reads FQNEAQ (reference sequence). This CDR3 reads CASSLIRDFGDTQYF. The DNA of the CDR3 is TGTGCCAGCAGCTTGATCAGGGATTTTGGAGATACGCAGTATTTT.

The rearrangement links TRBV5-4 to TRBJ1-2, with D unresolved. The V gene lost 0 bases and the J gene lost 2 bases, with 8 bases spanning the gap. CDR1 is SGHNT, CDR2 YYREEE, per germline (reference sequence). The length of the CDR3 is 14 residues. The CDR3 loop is CASSLGQANYGYTF. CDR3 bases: TGTGCCAGCAGCTTGGGGCAGGCCAACTATGGCTACACCTTC.

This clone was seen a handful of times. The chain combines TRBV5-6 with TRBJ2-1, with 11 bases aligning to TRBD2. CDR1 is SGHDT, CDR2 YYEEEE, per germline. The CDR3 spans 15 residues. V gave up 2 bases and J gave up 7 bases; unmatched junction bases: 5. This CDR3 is CASSFLTSGNNEQFF. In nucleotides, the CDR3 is TGTGCCAGCAGCTTTTTGACTAGCGGGAATAATGAGCAGTTCTTC. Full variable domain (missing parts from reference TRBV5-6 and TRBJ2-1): DAGVTQSPTHLIKTRGQQVTLRCSPKSGHDTVSWYQQALGQGPQFIFQYYEEEERQRGNFPDRFSGHQFPNYSSELNVNALLLGDSALYLCASSFLTSGNNEQFFGPGTRLTVL.

CDR3 region: CASSLGRRGNTGELFF. The CDR3 coding sequence is TGTGCCAGCAGCTTGGGTCGTAGGGGTAACACCGGGGAGCTGTTTTTT. The chain recombines TRBV5-4 with TRBJ2-2; D is perhaps TRBD1 (5 bases). CDR3 length: 16 amino acids. V was cut by 0 bases and J by 2 bases, with 11 bases left in between. Germline CDR1 reads SGHNT; CDR2 reads YYREEE (reference sequence).

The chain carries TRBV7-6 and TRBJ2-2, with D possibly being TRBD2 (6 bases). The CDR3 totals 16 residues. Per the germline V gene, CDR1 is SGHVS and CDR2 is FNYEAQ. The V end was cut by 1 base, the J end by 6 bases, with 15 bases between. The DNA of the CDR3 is TGTGCCAGCAGCTTAGAGCTGGGGGGTTTTGCCGGGGAGCTGTTTTTT. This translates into CASSLELGGFAGELFF.

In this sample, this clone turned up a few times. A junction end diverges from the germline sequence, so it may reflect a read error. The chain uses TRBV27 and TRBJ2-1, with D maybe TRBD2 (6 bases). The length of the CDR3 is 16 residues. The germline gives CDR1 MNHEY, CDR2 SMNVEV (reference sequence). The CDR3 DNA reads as TGTGCCAGCAGGGCACAAGGCCTTAGGGCCTTGGGACTCGCCCTCTTC. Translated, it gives CASRAQGLRALGLALF.

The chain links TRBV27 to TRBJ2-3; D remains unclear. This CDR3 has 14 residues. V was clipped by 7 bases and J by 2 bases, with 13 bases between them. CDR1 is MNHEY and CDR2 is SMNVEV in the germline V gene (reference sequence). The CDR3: CASTQTRSTDTQYF. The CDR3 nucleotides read TGTGCCAGCACCCAGACGCGCTCCACAGATACGCAGTATTTT.

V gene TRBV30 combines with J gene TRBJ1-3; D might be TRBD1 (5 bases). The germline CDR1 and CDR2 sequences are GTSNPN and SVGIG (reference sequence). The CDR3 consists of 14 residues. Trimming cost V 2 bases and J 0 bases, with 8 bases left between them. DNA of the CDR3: TGTGCCTGGAGTATCAGGGCCTCTGGAAACACCATATATTTT. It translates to CAWSIRASGNTIYF.

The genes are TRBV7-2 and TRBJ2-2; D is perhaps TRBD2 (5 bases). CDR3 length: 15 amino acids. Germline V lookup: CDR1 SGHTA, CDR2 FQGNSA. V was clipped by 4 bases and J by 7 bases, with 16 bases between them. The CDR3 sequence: CASSWRTEFSGELFF. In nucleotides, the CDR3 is TGTGCCAGCAGCTGGAGGACTGAGTTTAGCGGGGAGCTGTTTTTT.

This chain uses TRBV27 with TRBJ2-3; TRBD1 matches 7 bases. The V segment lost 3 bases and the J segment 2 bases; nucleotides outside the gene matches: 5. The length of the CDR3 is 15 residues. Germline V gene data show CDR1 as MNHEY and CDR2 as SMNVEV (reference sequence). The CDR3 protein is CASSFQGEFTDTQYF. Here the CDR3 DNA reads TGTGCCAGCAGTTTCCAGGGGGAATTCACAGATACGCAGTATTTT.

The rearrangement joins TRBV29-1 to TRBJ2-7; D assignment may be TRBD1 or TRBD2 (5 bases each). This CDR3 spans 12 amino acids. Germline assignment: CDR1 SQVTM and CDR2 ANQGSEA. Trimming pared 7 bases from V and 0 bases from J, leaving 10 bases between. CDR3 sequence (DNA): TGCAGCGCTTCAGGGAGCTCCTACGAGCAGTACTTC. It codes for CSASGSSYEQYF.

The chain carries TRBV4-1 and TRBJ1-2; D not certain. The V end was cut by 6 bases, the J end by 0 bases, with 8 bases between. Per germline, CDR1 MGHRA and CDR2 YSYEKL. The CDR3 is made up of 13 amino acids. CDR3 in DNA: TGCGCCAGCAGGGGGTTAGCTAACTATGGCTACACCTTC. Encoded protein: CASRGLANYGYTF.

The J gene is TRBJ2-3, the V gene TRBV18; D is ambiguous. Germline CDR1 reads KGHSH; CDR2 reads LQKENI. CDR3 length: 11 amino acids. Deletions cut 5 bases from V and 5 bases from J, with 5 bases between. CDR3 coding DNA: TGTGCCAGCTCAGGGGAAGATACGCAGTATTTT. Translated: CASSGEDTQYF.

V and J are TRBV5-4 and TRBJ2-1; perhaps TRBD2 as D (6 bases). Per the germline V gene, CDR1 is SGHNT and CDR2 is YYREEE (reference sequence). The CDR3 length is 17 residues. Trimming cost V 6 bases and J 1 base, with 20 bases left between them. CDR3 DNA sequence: TGTGCCAGCACCCTGGGGGGAGCCGCGAGGTCCTACAATGAGCAGTTCTTC. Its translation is CASTLGGAARSYNEQFF.

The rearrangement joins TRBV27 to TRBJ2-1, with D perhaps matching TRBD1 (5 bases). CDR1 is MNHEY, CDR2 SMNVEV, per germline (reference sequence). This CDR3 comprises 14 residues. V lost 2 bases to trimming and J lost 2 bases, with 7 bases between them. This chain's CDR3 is CASSLRQTYNEQFF. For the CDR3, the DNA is TGTGCCAGCAGTTTACGACAGACCTACAATGAGCAGTTCTTC.

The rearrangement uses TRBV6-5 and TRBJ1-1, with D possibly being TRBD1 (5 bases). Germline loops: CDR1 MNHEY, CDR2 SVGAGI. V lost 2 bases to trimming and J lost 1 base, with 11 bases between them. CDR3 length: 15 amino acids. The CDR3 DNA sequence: TGTGCCAGCAGTTACGACAGCGACCAGAACACTGAAGCTTTCTTT. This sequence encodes CASSYDSDQNTEAFF.

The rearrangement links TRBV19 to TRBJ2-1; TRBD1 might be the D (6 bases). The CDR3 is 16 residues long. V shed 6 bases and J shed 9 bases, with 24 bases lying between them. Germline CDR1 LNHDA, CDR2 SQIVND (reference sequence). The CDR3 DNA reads TGTGCCAGTAGCCCCAAACAGGGCCAAGGTCTCGTTGAGCAGTTCTTC. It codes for CASSPKQGQGLVEQFF.

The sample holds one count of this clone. The chain's CDR3 is CASSIVPQGGSYTF. The CDR3 nucleotides are TGTGCCAGTAGTATAGTCCCCCAGGGTGGAAGCTACACCTTC. The rearrangement uses TRBV19 and TRBJ1-2, with a tentative D call TRBD1 (5 bases). Between the trimmed V and J ends, which lost 1 base and 9 bases, there was a span of 15 bases. The CDR3 extends over 14 amino acids. Germline CDR1 and CDR2: LNHDA and SQIVND (reference sequence).

CDR3 sequence: CAWSVGGAYEQYF. In DNA form, the CDR3 reads TGTGCCTGGAGTGTGGGGGGAGCCTACGAGCAGTACTTC. V gene TRBV30 combines with J gene TRBJ2-5, with D maybe TRBD2 (6 bases). The J call is in doubt because the DNA end fits TRBJ2-7 better. The CDR3 is 13 residues long. Germline V lookup: CDR1 GTSNPN, CDR2 SVGIG (reference sequence).

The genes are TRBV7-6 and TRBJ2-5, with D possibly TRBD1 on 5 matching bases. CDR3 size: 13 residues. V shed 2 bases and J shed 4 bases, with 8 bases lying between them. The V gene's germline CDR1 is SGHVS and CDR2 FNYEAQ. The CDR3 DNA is TGTGCCAGCAGCTTACAGGGTCCAGAGACCCAGTACTTC. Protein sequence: CASSLQGPETQYF.

The CDR3 sequence is CASRPDSNYGYTF. CDR3 DNA sequence: TGCGCCAGCAGACCCGACAGCAACTATGGCTACACCTTC. The chain employs TRBV4-1 and TRBJ1-2; D is possibly TRBD1 (5 bases). With 6 bases removed from V and 2 bases from J, the gap between germline ends came to 10 bases. Germline assignment: CDR1 MGHRA and CDR2 YSYEKL. The CDR3 consists of 13 residues.

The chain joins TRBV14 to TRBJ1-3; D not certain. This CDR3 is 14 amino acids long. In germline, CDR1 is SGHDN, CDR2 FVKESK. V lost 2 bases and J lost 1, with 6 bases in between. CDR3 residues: CASSQFRSGNTIYF. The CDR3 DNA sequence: TGTGCCAGCAGCCAATTCCGATCTGGAAACACCATATATTTT.